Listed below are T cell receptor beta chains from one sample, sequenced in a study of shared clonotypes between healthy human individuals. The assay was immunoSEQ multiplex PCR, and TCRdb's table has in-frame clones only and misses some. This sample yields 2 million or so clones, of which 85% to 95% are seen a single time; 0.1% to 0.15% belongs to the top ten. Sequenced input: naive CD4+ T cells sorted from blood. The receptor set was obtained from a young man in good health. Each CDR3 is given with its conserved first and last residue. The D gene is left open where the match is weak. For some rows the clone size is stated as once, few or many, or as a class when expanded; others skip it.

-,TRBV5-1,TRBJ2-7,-,TGCGCCAGCAGCTTAGGGTTTAGGAGCGAGCAGTACTTC,CASSLGFRSEQYF
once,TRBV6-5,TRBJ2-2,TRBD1,TGTGCCAGCAGTACCAACAGGGGGGCGACCGGGGAGCTGTTTTTT,CASSTNRGATGELFF
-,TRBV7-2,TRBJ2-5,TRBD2,TGTGCCAGCAGCTTAGTGATCCTAGCGGAAGAGACCCAGTACTTC,CASSLVILAEETQYF
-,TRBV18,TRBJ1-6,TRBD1,TGTGCCAGCTCACCACAAACAGGGGGCGCGGGCGTCTCACCCCTCCACTTT,CASSPQTGGAGVSPLHF
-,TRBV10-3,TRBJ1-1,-,TGTGCCATCAGTGGGCTGAACACTGAAGCTTTCTTT,CAISGLNTEAFF
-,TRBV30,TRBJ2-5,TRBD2,TGTGCCTGGAGTCTCGTCTGGACTAGCGGGGGCCAAGAGACCCAGTACTTC,CAWSLVWTSGGQETQYF
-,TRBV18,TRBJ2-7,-,TGTGCCAGCTCACCGCCCATCGGAGGTGGGGACCCCTACGAGCAGTACTTC,CASSPPIGGGDPYEQYF
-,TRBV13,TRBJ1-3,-,TGTGCCAGCAGCTTTGGGTTCCGGGACTCTGGAAACACCATATATTTT,CASSFGFRDSGNTIYF
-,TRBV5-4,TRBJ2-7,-,TGTGCCAGCAGCTTTATGAGCTACGAGCAGTACTTC,CASSFMSYEQYF
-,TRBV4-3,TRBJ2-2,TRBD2,TGCGCCAGCAGATTAGCGGGAGGAACCGGGGAGCTGTTTTTT,CASRLAGGTGELFF
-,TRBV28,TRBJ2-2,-,TGTGCCAGCAGTTTTCGCCCGGGGACGGGCGGGGAGCTGTTTTTT,CASSFRPGTGGELFF
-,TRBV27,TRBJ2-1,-,TGTGCCAGCGGTCAGGGGGGTCGGTACAATGAGCAGTTCTTC,CASGQGGRYNEQFF
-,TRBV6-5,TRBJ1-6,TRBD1,TGTGCCAGCAGTTACGGGAGGGACAGAGCCAATTCACCCCTCCACTTT,CASSYGRDRANSPLHF
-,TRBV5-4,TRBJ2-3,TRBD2,TGTGCCAGCACCGCTCTAGCGGGGGGCCCCACAGATACGCAGTATTTT,CASTALAGGPTDTQYF
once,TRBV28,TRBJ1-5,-,TGTGCCAGCAGTTTCCGGAAAACAGGACTTAATCAGCCCCAGCATTTT,CASSFRKTGLNQPQHF
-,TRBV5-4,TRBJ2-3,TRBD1,TGTGCCAGCAGGACCGGGACAGGGGTCACAGATACGCAGTATTTT,CASRTGTGVTDTQYF
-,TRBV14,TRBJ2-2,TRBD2,TGTGCCAGCAGCCAAGAAGGAATCGAGCGGGGGCTAACCGGGGAGCTGTTTTTT,CASSQEGIERGLTGELFF
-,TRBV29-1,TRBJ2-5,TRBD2,TGCAGCGTCGCCGGGACTAGCGGTGAAGAGACCCAGTACTTC,CSVAGTSGEETQYF
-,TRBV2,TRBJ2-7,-,TGTGCCAGCAGTGAAGTTGTCTACGAGCAGTACTTC,CASSEVVYEQYF
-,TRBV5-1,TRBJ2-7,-,TGCGCCAGCAGCTTTGGGGGAACGGGCTACGAGCAGTACTTC,CASSFGGTGYEQYF
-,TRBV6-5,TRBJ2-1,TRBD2,TGTGCCAGCAGACCCCTAGCGGGAGGGAATGAGCAGTTCTTC,CASRPLAGGNEQFF
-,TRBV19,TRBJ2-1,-,TGTGCCAGTAGAGGACAGCGACCTCCCTACAATGAGCAGTTCTTC,CASRGQRPPYNEQFF
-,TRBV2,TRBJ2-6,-,TGTGCCAGCAGTGGGGGAGACGGTCCCAACGTCCTGACTTTC,CASSGGDGPNVLTF
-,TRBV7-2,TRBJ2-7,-,TGTGCCAGCAGCTTCTCTCGGGGTCGCGAGCAGTACTTC,CASSFSRGREQYF
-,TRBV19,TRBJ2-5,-,TGTGCCAGTAGTATCTCCGGTCTCCAAGAGACCCAGTACTTC,CASSISGLQETQYF
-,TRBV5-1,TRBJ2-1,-,TGCGCCAGCAGCTCCTCGGCGGAGAATGAGCAGTTCTTC,CASSSSAENEQFF
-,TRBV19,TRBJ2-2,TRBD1,TGTGCCAGTAGTATACAGGGACAGGGTCGGACCGGGGAGCTGTTTTTT,CASSIQGQGRTGELFF
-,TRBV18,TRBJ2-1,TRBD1,TGTGCCAGCTCACCGAGATCGGACAGGAGCTCCTACAATGAGCAGTTCTTC,CASSPRSDRSSYNEQFF
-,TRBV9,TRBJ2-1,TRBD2,TGTGCCAGCAGCTCCCGGACTAGTCAAACCTCCTACAATGAGCAGTTCTTC,CASSSRTSQTSYNEQFF
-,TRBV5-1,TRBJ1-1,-,TGCGCCAGCAGCTTGGGTTCGGGGGTGGGGTCGGGCAACACTGAAGCTTTCTTT,CASSLGSGVGSGNTEAFF
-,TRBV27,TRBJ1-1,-,TGTGCCAGCAGTTTAGGTGTGGGGGGGACTGAAGCTTTCTTT,CASSLGVGGTEAFF
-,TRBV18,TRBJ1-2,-,TGTGCCAGCTCACCCCCGGGCAACTATGGCTACACCTTC,CASSPPGNYGYTF
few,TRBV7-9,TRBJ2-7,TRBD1,TGTGCCAGCAGCCGTCAGACAGGGTACGAGCAGTACTTC,CASSRQTGYEQYF
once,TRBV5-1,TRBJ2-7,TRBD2,TGCGCCAGCAGCTCTGGACTAGCGGACCGCTACGAGCAGTACTTC,CASSSGLADRYEQYF
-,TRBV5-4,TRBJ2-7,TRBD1,TGTGCCAGCAGCCCGTCCTCCCGGGACAGGGGCTACGAGCAGTACTTC,CASSPSSRDRGYEQYF
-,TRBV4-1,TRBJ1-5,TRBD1,TGCGCCAGCAGCCAAGACAGGGGGAACCAGCCCCAGCATTTT,CASSQDRGNQPQHF
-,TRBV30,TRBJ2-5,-,TGTGCCTGGAGTGTAGGGCAGGGATCTCAAGAGACCCAGTACTTC,CAWSVGQGSQETQYF
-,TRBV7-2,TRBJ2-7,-,TGTGCCAGCAGCTCCCAACCTGACAGTTACGAGCAGTACTTC,CASSSQPDSYEQYF
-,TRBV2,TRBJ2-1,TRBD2,TGTGCCAGCAGTGGGGTCTTAGCGGGGAATGAGCAGTTCTTC,CASSGVLAGNEQFF
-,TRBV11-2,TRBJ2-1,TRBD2,TGTGCCAGCAGCCCCCTAGCGGGGGGTCCCTACAATGAGCAGTTCTTC,CASSPLAGGPYNEQFF
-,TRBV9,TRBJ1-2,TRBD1,TGTGCCAGCCAGGGGGCGAATGGCTACACCTTC,CASQGANGYTF
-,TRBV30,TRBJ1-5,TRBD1,TGTGCCTTTTCCGGGGCAGGGGGCGATCAGCCCCAGCATTTT,CAFSGAGGDQPQHF
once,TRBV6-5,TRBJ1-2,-,TGTGCCAGCAGCGTCGACAATTATGGCTACACCTTC,CASSVDNYGYTF
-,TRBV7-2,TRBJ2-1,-,TGTGCCAGCAGCCGACAGATTGGTGAACACAATGAGCAGTTCTTC,CASSRQIGEHNEQFF
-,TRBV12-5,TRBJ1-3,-,TGTGCTAGTGGTTTGGTCCCTATGGGGGGCTCTGGAAACACCATATATTTT,CASGLVPMGGSGNTIYF
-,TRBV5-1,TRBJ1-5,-,TGCGCCAGCAGCTTAGGTAGCAATCAGCCCCAGCATTTT,CASSLGSNQPQHF
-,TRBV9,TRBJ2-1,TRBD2,TGTGCCAGCAGCGTAGACCGCGGGAGCTACAATGAGCAGTTCTTC,CASSVDRGSYNEQFF
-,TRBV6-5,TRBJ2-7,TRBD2,TGTGCCAGCAGACGGACTAGCGGGAGCTACGAGCAGTACTTC,CASRRTSGSYEQYF
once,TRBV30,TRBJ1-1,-,TGTGCCTGGAAAAGACAGGCCAACACTGAAGCTTTCTTT,CAWKRQANTEAFF
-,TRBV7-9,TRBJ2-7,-,TGTGCCAGCAGCTCCCCCCAACGACTCTCCTACGAGCAGTACTTC,CASSSPQRLSYEQYF
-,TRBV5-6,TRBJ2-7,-,TGTGCCAGCAGCCGGGTCGCCTACGAGCAGTACTTC,CASSRVAYEQYF
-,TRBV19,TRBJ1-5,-,TGTGCCAGTAGAGGGGGGGTTGACAGGCCCCAGCATTTT,CASRGGVDRPQHF
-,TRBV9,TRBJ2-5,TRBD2,TGTGCCAGCAGCCGCGGGGGAGAGCGGGGTGGAGAGACCCAGTACTTC,CASSRGGERGGETQYF
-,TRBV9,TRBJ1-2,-,TGTGCCAGCAGCGTAGACCCCTCACAGGGAGGCTATGGCTACACCTTC,CASSVDPSQGGYGYTF
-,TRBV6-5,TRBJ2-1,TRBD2,TGTGCCAGCAGTTTCCGACTAGCGGGAGTTCGGAATGAGCAGTTCTTC,CASSFRLAGVRNEQFF
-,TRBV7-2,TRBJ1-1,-,TGTGCCAGCAGCTTAGCCGCGGGCGCGAACACTGAAGCTTTCTTT,CASSLAAGANTEAFF
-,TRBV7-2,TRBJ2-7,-,TGTGCCAGCAGCTTAGGAGGGGGGAGCTCCTACGAGCAGTACTTC,CASSLGGGSSYEQYF
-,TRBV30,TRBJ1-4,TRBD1,TGTGCCTGGAGGAAACCGGGACAGATGAATGAAAAACTGTTTTTT,CAWRKPGQMNEKLFF
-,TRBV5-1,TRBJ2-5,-,TGCGCCAGCAGTATAGAGGGGACTCAAGAGACCCAGTACTTC,CASSIEGTQETQYF
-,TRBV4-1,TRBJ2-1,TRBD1,TGCGCCAGCAGCCAAGAGAGACAGGGTGGGGGTGAGCAGTTCTTC,CASSQERQGGGEQFF